Sequencing of this TCR beta chain was carried out in a study of cytomegalovirus exposure and HLA in healthy donors. The repertoire was sequenced with immunoSEQ multiplex PCR; TCRdb's copy has only in-frame clones and lacks some. The sample records some 59,000 clones, roughly nine tenths being singletons. The CDR3 totals 17 residues. Germline loops: CDR1 MNHEY, CDR2 SMNVEV (reference sequence). V lost 4 bases and J lost 0, with 18 bases in between. V gene TRBV27 combines with J gene TRBJ2-5; D might be TRBD1 (6 bases). This sequence originates from a woman aged 18-29 years in good health and CMV-seropositive. Source material: PBMCs. The CDR3 DNA sequence: TGTGCCAGCAGTTCTTTATCCGGGACACTATACCAAGAGACCCAGTACTTC. Translation: CASSSLSGTLYQETQYF.